Following are 21 T cell receptor beta chains from one sample sequenced in a study of response to subunit inactivated influenza vaccine. TCRdb fed the RT-PCR reads into MiXCR, producing one record per CDR3 protein. The repertoire has about 570,000 distinct CDR3 sequences, roughly 10% of them found once; the top ten carry approximately 11%. The same specimen was also included in a second study, on T cells expressing NK-cell markers. That report adds: The authors made TCR beta cDNA libraries by 5'RACE template switching. This switching added a universal primer site and UMIs.

The material was PBMCs from blood, obtained on the day of vaccination. These receptors were collected from a man aged 50 to 60 who received an inactivated influenza vaccine.

The genes are TRBV7-8 and TRBJ1-6, with a possible D match to TRBD1 (5 bases). The V gene lost 2 bases and the J gene lost 5 bases, with 13 bases spanning the gap. The CDR3 has 16 residues. Germline V gene sequence: CDR1 SGHVS, CDR2 FQNEAQ. CDR3 loop: CASSLLGEINNSPLHF. The DNA of the CDR3 is TGTGCCAGCAGCTTACTGGGGGAGATAAATAATTCACCCCTCCACTTT.

On this clonotype: A read error is possible here, since a much larger clone lies one base away. The V and J genes are TRBV27 and TRBJ2-1, with D perhaps TRBD1 or TRBD2 (5 bases each). CDR1 is MNHEY, CDR2 SMNVEV, per germline (reference sequence). This CDR3 is built from 16 residues. CDR3 in DNA: TGTGCCAGCAGTTTAAGGGGTGGGGACCCCTACAAAGAGCAGTTCTTC. Protein sequence: CASSLRGGDPYKEQFF.

V usage is TRBV29-1 and J usage is TRBJ2-5; D is ambiguous. The CDR3 is 11 residues long. Germline V lookup: CDR1 SQVTM, CDR2 ANQGSEA. Deletions cut 3 bases from V and 5 bases from J, with 7 bases between. The CDR3 sequence: CSVESPETQYF. In DNA, the CDR3 is TGCAGCGTTGAGTCGCCGGAGACCCAGTACTTC.

This clonotype was observed many times. The chain employs TRBV29-1 and TRBJ2-7; D not certain. CDR3 size: 14 residues. V was cut by 0 bases and J by 3 bases, with 12 bases left in between. Per the germline V gene, CDR1 is SQVTM and CDR2 is ANQGSEA. The DNA for the CDR3 is TGCAGCGTTGAAGAGGCGAACACCCACTACGAGCAGTACTTC. It specifies CSVEEANTHYEQYF.

The chain has TRBV5-6 and TRBJ2-5; D is perhaps TRBD1 or TRBD2 (6 bases each). The CDR3 has 14 amino acids. The germline V gene encodes CDR1 SGHDT and CDR2 YYEEEE. Trimming stripped 4 bases from V and 1 base from J, with 11 bases between. CDR3 DNA: TGTGCCAGCAGCCGGGGGACACTCCAAGAGACCCAGTACTTC. Protein product: CASSRGTLQETQYF.

This clonotype was found many times. The chain links TRBV30 to TRBJ2-1; a weak D match, TRBD2 (6 bases). This CDR3 region has 12 residues. V shed 8 bases and J shed 4 bases, with 12 bases lying between them. CDR1 and CDR2 (germline): GTSNPN, SVGIG (reference sequence). The CDR3 region is CAASRGYNEQFF. The DNA of the CDR3 is TGTGCCGCTTCCCGGGGGTACAATGAGCAGTTCTTC.

The V gene is TRBV6-4, the J gene TRBJ2-1; possible D gene TRBD1, 6 bases. Between the trimmed V and J ends, which lost 4 bases and 10 bases, there was a span of 11 bases. CDR1 is MRHNA and CDR2 is SNTAGT in the germline V gene. The CDR3 covers 12 residues. CDR3 region: CASSAGVGEQFF. CDR3 nucleotides: TGTGCCAGCAGTGCAGGGGTGGGCGAGCAGTTCTTC.

This clonotype has a handful of counts. The gene calls are TRBV6-5 and TRBJ2-3; the D is unclear. The CDR3 is 19 amino acids. Trimming pared 2 bases from V and 0 bases from J, leaving 21 bases between. Germline V gene data show CDR1 as MNHEY and CDR2 as SVGAGI. In DNA form, the CDR3 reads TGTGCCAGCAGTTACCAGGCCTTTCCCTGGCCCGGCAGCACAGATACGCAGTATTTT. Amino acids: CASSYQAFPWPGSTDTQYF.

Only a few counts were recorded for this clonotype. V usage is TRBV9 and J usage is TRBJ2-1, with 7 bases matching TRBD2. Germline lookup yields CDR1 SGDLS and CDR2 YYNGEE. The CDR3 contains 16 residues. The V and J ends lost 0 bases and 7 bases, in that order; junction bases with no gene match: 10. The CDR3 sequence is CASSVAHREVRNEQFF. CDR3 DNA: TGTGCCAGCAGCGTAGCCCACCGGGAGGTAAGGAATGAGCAGTTCTTC. The full variable domain, in which reference TRBV9 and TRBJ2-1 provide the parts outside the CDR3, is DSGVTQTPKHLITATGQRVTLRCSPRSGDLSVYWYQQSLDQGLQFLIQYYNGEERAKGNILERFSAQQFPDLHSELNLSSLELGDSALYFCASSVAHREVRNEQFFGPGTRLTVL.

This clonotype has a handful of counts. The rearrangement joins TRBV6-4 to TRBJ2-6; D uncertain. There are 14 residues in the CDR3. Per the germline V gene, CDR1 is MRHNA and CDR2 is SNTAGT. Trimming shortened V by 4 bases and J by 0 bases, and 4 bases separated the two germline ends. For the CDR3, the DNA is TGTGCCAGCAGTGCCTACTCTGGGGCCAACGTCCTGACTTTC. This gives the protein CASSAYSGANVLTF.

This clonotype was counted many times. The chain has TRBV3-1 and TRBJ2-1; D gene unclear. Germline assignment: CDR1 LGHDT and CDR2 YNNKEL (reference sequence). V lost 0 bases to trimming and J lost 11 bases, with 11 bases between them. This CDR3 spans 13 amino acids. CDR3 amino acids: CASSQDRAVQQFF. CDR3 nucleotide sequence: TGTGCCAGCAGCCAAGATCGCGCCGTTCAGCAGTTCTTC.

The table lists this clonotype with many counts. The V and J genes are TRBV12-3 or TRBV12-4 and TRBJ2-1; D possibly uses TRBD1 or TRBD2 (5 bases each). CDR3 length: 15 residues. Trimming pared 0 bases from V and 3 bases from J, leaving 9 bases between. The CDR3 protein is CASSLAGESYNEQFF. DNA of the CDR3: TGTGCCAGCAGTTTAGCGGGGGAGAGCTACAATGAGCAGTTCTTC.

This rearrangement joins TRBV7-2 to TRBJ1-4; D is undetermined. The germline V and J ends were trimmed by 1 base and 8 bases, with 8 bases remaining between them. The germline gives CDR1 SGHTA, CDR2 FQGNSA. CDR3 size: 13 residues. CDR3 loop: CASSLGQREKLFF. CDR3 in DNA: TGTGCCAGCAGCTTAGGTCAAAGAGAAAAACTGTTTTTT.

The chain has TRBV18 and TRBJ1-1; 8 bases align to TRBD1. This CDR3 comprises 15 residues. CDR1 KGHSH and CDR2 LQKENI come from the germline V gene. Losses at the gene ends were 2 bases for V and 1 base for J; bases not matched to a gene: 3. As DNA, the CDR3 is TGTGCCAGCTCACCAAGACAGGGGTCGAACACTGAAGCTTTCTTT. As protein: CASSPRQGSNTEAFF.

This sequence joins TRBV2 and TRBJ2-7, with unresolved D. V shed 6 bases and J shed 6 bases, with 18 bases lying between them. The germline gives CDR1 SNHLY, CDR2 FYNNEI. The CDR3 spans 14 residues. The CDR3 is CASRPLGGEREQYF. In nucleotides, the CDR3 is TGTGCCAGCAGACCACTTGGTGGGGAACGCGAGCAGTACTTC.

This clonotype occurred once. The chain combines TRBV20-1 with TRBJ2-7; 12 bases are a match to TRBD1. Germline CDR1 DFQATT, CDR2 SNEGSKA (reference sequence). The CDR3 spans 14 residues. J gave up 7 bases and V 6 bases, and 10 bases lay outside the gene matches. The CDR3 DNA reads TGCAGTGCCCAAGCCGGGACAGGGGGCGGAGAGCAGTACTTC. Protein product: CSAQAGTGGGEQYF.

V is TRBV6-5 and J is TRBJ2-1; a weak D match, TRBD2 (6 bases). Trimming shortened V by 2 bases and J by 0 bases, and 20 bases separated the two germline ends. Germline V gene lookup returns CDR1 MNHEY and CDR2 SVGAGI. This CDR3 region has 19 residues. The CDR3 nucleotides read TGTGCCAGCAGTTACCCTGGGGCCCTAGCGTTAGGCTCCTACAATGAGCAGTTCTTC. Translating it yields CASSYPGALALGSYNEQFF.

The V gene is TRBV5-1, the J gene TRBJ2-5; TRBD1 aligns across 9 bases. The germline CDR1 and CDR2 sequences are SGHRS and YFSETQ. With V trimmed by 4 bases and J by 5 bases, 6 bases remained unmatched. The CDR3 is 14 residues long. The CDR3 DNA follows: TGCGCCAGCAGCACTGGGACAGGGCAGGAGACCCAGTACTTC. Translating gives CASSTGTGQETQYF.

The V and J genes are TRBV3-1 and TRBJ2-5; D possibly matches TRBD1 or TRBD2 (5 bases each). Germline V gene data show CDR1 as LGHDT and CDR2 as YNNKEL (reference sequence). The CDR3 runs to 16 residues. V gave up 1 base and J gave up 5 bases, with 17 bases separating them. The CDR3 sequence: CASSQVEGTGGETQYF. In DNA, the CDR3 is TGTGCCAGCAGCCAAGTCGAGGGGACGGGCGGCGAGACCCAGTACTTC.

The genes are TRBV20-1 and TRBJ1-1; 10 positions agree with TRBD1. The junction had 3 bases not matched to a gene; V was cut back by 3 bases and J by 8 bases. The CDR3 runs 12 residues. CDR1 and CDR2 (germline): DFQATT, SNEGSKA (reference sequence). The CDR3 coding sequence is TGCAGTGCTAGGACAGGGGGCCGAGAAGCTTTCTTT. It specifies CSARTGGREAFF.

The rearrangement joins TRBV12-3 or TRBV12-4 to TRBJ2-4; possibly TRBD1 for D (6 bases). The CDR3 covers 15 residues. V lost 5 bases and J lost 1, with 12 bases in between. The CDR3 loop reads CASSPGVEAKNIQYF. The CDR3 coding sequence is TGTGCCAGCAGTCCAGGGGTTGAGGCCAAAAACATTCAGTACTTC.